This T cell receptor beta chain was recovered during a study of control samples from healthy donors and cancer patients. The CDR3 spans 17 residues. V shed 0 bases, J shed 6 bases, and the junction held 7 bases outside the gene matches. TCRdb's table, derived via immunoSEQ multiplex PCR, lists solely in-frame clones and lacks some. The top ten clones hold approximately 1.8% of a sample with about 190,000 clones, about 91% of them seen once. The gene calls are TRBV23-1 and TRBJ2-7, with 14 bases that match TRBD2. TRBV23-1 counts as an open reading frame of uncertain function. The sample consisted of blood. This TCR derives from a man aged 25 to 40 in good health. The CDR3 region has the DNA TGCGCCAGCAGTCAATCGCCGACTAGCGGGGGGGCGGGCGAGCAGTACTTC. Translating gives CASSQSPTSGGAGEQYF.